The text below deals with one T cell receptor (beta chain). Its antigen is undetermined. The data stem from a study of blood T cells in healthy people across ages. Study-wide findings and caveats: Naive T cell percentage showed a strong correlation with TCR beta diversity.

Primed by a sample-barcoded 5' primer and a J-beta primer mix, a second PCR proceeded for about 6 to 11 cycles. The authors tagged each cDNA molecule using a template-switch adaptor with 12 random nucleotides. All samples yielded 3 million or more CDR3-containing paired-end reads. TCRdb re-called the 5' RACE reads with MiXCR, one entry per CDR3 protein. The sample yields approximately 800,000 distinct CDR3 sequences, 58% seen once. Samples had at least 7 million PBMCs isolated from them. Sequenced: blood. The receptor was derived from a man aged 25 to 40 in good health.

For the CDR3, the DNA is TGTGCCAGCACCACCGTACTAGCGTGGGGGTTACAGTACTTC. It codes for CASTTVLAWGLQYF. The V call is TRBV28, the J call TRBJ2-5; 7 positions match TRBD2. CDR1 is MDHEN, CDR2 SYDVKM, per germline. CDR3 size: 14 residues. Germline trimming cut 7 bases from V and 11 bases from J; bases unmatched to any gene: 16.